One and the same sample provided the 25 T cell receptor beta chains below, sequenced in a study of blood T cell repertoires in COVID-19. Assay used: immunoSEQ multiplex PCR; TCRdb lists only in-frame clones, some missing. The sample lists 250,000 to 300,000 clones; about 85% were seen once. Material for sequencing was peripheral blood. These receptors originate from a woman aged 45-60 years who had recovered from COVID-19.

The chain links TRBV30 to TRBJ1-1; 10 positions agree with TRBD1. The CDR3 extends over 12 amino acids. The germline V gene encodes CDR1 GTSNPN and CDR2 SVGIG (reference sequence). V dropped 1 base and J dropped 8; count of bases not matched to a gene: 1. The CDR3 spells CAWSAGQGEAFF. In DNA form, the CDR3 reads TGTGCCTGGAGTGCGGGACAGGGGGAAGCTTTCTTT.

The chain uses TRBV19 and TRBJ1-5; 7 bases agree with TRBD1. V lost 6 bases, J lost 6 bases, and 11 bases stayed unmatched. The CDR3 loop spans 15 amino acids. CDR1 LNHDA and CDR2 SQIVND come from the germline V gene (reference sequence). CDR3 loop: CASSHRQGRRQPQHF. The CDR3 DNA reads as TGTGCCAGTAGCCACCGACAGGGCCGCCGTCAGCCCCAGCATTTT.

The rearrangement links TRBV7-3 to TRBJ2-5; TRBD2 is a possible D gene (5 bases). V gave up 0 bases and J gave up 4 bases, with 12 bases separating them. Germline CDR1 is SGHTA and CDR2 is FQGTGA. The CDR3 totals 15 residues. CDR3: CASSLTGGFGETQYF. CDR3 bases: TGTGCCAGCAGCTTAACGGGCGGGTTCGGAGAGACCCAGTACTTC.

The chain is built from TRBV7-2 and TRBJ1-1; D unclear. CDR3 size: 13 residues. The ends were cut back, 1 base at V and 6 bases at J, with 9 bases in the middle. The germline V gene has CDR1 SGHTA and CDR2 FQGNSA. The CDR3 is CASSLDGGPEAFF. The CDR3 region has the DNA TGTGCCAGCAGCTTAGACGGCGGCCCTGAAGCTTTCTTT.

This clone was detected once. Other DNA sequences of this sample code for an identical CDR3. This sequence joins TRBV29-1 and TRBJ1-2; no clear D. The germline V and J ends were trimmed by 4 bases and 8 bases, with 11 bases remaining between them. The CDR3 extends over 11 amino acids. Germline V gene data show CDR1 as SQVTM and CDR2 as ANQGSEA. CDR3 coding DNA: TGCAGCGTTGGGGAGGGAGAGGGCTACACCTTC. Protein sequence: CSVGEGEGYTF.

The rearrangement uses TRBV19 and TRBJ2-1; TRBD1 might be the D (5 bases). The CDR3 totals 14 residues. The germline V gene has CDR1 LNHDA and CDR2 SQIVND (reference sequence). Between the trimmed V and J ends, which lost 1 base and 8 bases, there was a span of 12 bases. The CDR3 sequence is CASSIGGRLDEQFF. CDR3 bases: TGTGCCAGTAGTATAGGGGGCCGACTCGATGAGCAGTTCTTC.

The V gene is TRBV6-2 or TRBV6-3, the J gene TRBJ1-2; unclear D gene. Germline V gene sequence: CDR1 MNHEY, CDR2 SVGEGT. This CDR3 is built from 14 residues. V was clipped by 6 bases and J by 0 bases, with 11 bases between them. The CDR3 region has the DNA TGTGCCAGCAGCTTGACCGAGGCTAACTATGGCTACACCTTC. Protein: CASSLTEANYGYTF.

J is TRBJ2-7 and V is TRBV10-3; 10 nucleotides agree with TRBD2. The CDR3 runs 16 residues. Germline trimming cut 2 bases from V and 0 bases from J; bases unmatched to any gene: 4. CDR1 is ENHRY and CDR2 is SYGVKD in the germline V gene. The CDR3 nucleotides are TGTGCCATCAGTGAGACTAGCGGGGTTAGCTCCTACGAGCAGTACTTC. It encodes CAISETSGVSSYEQYF.

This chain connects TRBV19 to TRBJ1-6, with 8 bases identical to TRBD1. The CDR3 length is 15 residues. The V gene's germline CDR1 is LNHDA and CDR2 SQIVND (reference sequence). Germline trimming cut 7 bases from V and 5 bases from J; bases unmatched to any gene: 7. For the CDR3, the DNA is TGTGCCAGTACCGACAGGGGCGTTAATAATTCACCCCTCCACTTT. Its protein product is CASTDRGVNNSPLHF.

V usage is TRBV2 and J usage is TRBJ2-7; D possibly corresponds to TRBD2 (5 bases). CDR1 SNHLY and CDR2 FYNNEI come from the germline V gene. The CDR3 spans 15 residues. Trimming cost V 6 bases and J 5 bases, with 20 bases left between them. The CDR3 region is CASRLRSLDLNEQYF. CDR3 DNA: TGTGCCAGCAGGTTGCGTTCACTAGATTTAAACGAGCAGTACTTC.

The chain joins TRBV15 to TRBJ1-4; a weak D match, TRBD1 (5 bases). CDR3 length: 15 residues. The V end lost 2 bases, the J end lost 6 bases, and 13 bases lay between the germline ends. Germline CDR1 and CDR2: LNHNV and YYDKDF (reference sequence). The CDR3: CATSRRGLWDEKLFF. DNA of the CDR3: TGTGCCACCAGCAGAAGGGGACTCTGGGATGAAAAACTGTTTTTT.

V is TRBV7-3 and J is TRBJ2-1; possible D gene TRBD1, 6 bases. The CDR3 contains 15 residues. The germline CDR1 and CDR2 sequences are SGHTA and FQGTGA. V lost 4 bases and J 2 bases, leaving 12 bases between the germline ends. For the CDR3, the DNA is TGTGCCAGCAGCTCACAGGGTCTGACCTACAATGAGCAGTTCTTC. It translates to CASSSQGLTYNEQFF. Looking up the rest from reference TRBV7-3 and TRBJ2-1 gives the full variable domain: GAGVSQTPSNKVTEKGKYVELRCDPISGHTALYWYRQSLGQGPEFLIYFQGTGAADDSGLPNDRFFAVRPEGSVSTLKIQRTERGDSAVYLCASSSQGLTYNEQFFGPGTRLTVL.

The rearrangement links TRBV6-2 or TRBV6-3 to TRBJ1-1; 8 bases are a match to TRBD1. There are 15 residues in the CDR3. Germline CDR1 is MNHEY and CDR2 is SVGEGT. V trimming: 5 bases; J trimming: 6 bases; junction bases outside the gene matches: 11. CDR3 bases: TGTGCCAGCAGTAGCGACAGGGGTAGCATCGCTGAAGCTTTCTTT. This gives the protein CASSSDRGSIAEAFF.

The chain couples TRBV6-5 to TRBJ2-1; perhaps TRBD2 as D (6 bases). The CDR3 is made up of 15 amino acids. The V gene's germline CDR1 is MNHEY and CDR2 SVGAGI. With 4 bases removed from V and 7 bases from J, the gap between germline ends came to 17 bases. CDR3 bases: TGTGCCAGCAGTTCCCTCGGGGGAAGCGAGAATGAGCAGTTCTTC. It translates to CASSSLGGSENEQFF.

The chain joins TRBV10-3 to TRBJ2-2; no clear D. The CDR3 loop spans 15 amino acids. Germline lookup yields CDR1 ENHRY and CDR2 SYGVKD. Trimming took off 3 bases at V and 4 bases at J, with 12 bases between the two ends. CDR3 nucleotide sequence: TGTGCCATCAGTGATTCGAGTAGATTCACCGGGGAGCTGTTTTTT. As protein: CAISDSSRFTGELFF.

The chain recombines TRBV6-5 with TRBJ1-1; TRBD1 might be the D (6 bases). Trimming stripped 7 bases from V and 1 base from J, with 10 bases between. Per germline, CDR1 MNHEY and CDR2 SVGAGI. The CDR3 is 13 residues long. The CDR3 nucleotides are TGTGCCAGCATAACAGGGACGAACACTGAAGCTTTCTTT. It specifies CASITGTNTEAFF.

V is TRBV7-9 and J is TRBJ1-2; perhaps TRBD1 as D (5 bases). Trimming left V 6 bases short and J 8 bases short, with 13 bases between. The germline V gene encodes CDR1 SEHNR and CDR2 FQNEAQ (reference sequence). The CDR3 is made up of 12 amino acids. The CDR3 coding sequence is TGTGCCAGCAGGGATGACAGCAGGGGCTACACCTTC. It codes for CASRDDSRGYTF.

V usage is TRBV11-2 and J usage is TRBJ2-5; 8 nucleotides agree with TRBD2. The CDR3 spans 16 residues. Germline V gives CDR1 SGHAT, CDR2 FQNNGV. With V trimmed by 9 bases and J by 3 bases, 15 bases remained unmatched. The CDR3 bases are TGTGCCAGTGGTACGGGAGGGGAGGTGTGGAAAGAGACCCAGTACTTC. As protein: CASGTGGEVWKETQYF.

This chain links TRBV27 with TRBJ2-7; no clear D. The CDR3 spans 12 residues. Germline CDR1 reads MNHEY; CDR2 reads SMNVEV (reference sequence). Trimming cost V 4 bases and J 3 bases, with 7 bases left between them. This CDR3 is CASSSSYYEQYF. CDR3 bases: TGTGCCAGCAGTTCCTCCTACTACGAGCAGTACTTC.

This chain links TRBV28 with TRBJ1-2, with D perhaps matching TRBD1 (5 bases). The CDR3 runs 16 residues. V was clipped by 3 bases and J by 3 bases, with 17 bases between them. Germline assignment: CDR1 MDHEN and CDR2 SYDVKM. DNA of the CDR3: TGTGCCAGCAGTTTCGGTGGGGCGGCCCCCTACTATGGCTACACCTTC. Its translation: CASSFGGAAPYYGYTF.

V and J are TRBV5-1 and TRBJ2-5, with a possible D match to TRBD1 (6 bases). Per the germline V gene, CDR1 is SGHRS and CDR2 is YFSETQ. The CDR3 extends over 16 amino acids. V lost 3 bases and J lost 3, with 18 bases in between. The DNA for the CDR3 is TGCGCCAGCAGCTGGGGGTGGGGACATCATGAAGAGACCCAGTACTTC. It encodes CASSWGWGHHEETQYF.

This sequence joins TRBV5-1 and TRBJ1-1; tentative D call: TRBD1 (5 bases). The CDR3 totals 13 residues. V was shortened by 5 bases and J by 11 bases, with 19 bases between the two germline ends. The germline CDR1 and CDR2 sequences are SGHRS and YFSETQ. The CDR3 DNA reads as TGCGCCAGCAGTCAAATAACGGGGGAGGGGGCTTTCTTT. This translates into CASSQITGEGAFF.

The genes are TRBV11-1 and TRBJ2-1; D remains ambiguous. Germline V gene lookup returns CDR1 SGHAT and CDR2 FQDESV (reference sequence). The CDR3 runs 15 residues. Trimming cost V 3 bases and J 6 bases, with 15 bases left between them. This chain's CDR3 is CASSFFHLSGNEQFF. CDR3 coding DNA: TGTGCCAGCAGCTTTTTCCATCTATCGGGCAATGAGCAGTTCTTC.

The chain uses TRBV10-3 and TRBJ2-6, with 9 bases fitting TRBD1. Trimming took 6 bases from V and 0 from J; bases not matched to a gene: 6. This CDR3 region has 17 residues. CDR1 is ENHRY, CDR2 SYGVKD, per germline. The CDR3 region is CAISRTGELSGANVLTF. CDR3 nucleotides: TGTGCCATCAGCCGGACAGGGGAACTCTCTGGGGCCAACGTCCTGACTTTC.

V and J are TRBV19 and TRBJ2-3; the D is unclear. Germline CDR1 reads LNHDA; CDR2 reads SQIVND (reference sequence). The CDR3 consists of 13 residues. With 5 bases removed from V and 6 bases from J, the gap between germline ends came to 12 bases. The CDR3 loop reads CASSLLQADTQYF. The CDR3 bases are TGTGCCAGTAGTCTCCTACAAGCGGATACGCAGTATTTT. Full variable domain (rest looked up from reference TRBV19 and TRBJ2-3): DGGITQSPKYLFRKEGQNVTLSCEQNLNHDAMYWYRQDPGQGLRLIYYSQIVNDFQKGDIAEGYSVSREKKESFPLTVTSAQKNPTAFYLCASSLLQADTQYFGPGTRLTVL.